Shown below are 19 T cell receptor beta chains from a single sample sequenced in a study of blood T cell repertoires in COVID-19. Assay used: immunoSEQ multiplex PCR; TCRdb lists only in-frame clones, some missing. Among just over 250,000 clones listed, around 86% were seen once. Sequencing was performed on peripheral blood. All receptors come from a man in his forties who had recovered from COVID-19.

The gene calls are TRBV6-2 or TRBV6-3 and TRBJ1-4, with TRBD1 as a possible D gene (5 bases). From germline, CDR1 is MNHEY and CDR2 SVGEGT. V lost 6 bases and J 7 bases, leaving 12 bases between the germline ends. The CDR3 contains 13 residues. In DNA, the CDR3 is TGTGCCAGCAGCCGCCTCGACAGTGAAAAACTGTTTTTT. The encoded protein is CASSRLDSEKLFF.

This clone turned up a few times. The chain has TRBV9 and TRBJ2-1; D is undetermined. In germline, CDR1 is SGDLS, CDR2 YYNGEE. V was cut by 0 bases and J by 2 bases, with 9 bases left in between. This CDR3 is 15 amino acids long. CDR3 sequence reads: CASSVEKSPYNEQFF. The DNA of the CDR3 is TGTGCCAGCAGCGTAGAAAAGAGCCCCTACAATGAGCAGTTCTTC.

The V gene is TRBV7-2, the J gene TRBJ2-7; TRBD2 is a possible D gene (7 bases). The CDR3 runs 19 residues. Germline assignment: CDR1 SGHTA and CDR2 FQGNSA. V lost 0 bases and J 2 bases, leaving 23 bases between the germline ends. The CDR3, as DNA: TGTGCCAGCAGCTTAGCCACCCATATCAACGTCGGGGGGCCCTACGAGCAGTACTTC. It codes for CASSLATHINVGGPYEQYF.

In this sample, this clone turned up once. V and J are TRBV14 and TRBJ2-7; 15 bases map to TRBD2. The trim removed 1 base at V and 3 bases at J, leaving 7 bases unmatched. Germline CDR1 is SGHDN and CDR2 is FVKESK. The CDR3 runs to 18 residues. The CDR3 coding sequence is TGTGCCAGCAGCCAAGGCCCCGGGACTAGCGGGAGGTTCTACGAGCAGTACTTC. Protein: CASSQGPGTSGRFYEQYF.

The V gene is TRBV5-1, the J gene TRBJ2-1; possibly TRBD1 for D (6 bases). V shed 0 bases and J shed 4 bases, with 14 bases lying between them. The CDR3 consists of 16 residues. CDR1 and CDR2 (germline): SGHRS, YFSETQ. The CDR3 sequence is CASSLAGQNGYNEQFF. The CDR3 nucleotides read TGCGCCAGCAGCTTGGCCGGACAGAATGGGTACAATGAGCAGTTCTTC.

This clone has more than one count but fewer than ten. The rearrangement uses TRBV7-2 and TRBJ2-1; D is perhaps TRBD1 (8 bases). V was trimmed by 1 base and J by 16 bases, leaving 20 bases between them. CDR1 SGHTA and CDR2 FQGNSA come from the germline V gene. This CDR3 has 14 amino acids. CDR3 amino acids: CASSLGTQGGPGFF. The CDR3 nucleotides read TGTGCCAGCAGCTTAGGTACACAGGGGGGGCCCGGCTTCTTC.

The chain uses TRBV4-1 and TRBJ1-3, with D uncertain. Germline V CDR1 and CDR2: MGHRA, YSYEKL. The CDR3 totals 16 residues. Trimming took 1 base from V and 0 from J, leaving 10 bases between them. For the CDR3, the DNA is TGCGCCAGCAGCCAAGTATCGAGGATCTCTGGAAACACCATATATTTT. It codes for CASSQVSRISGNTIYF.

The chain couples TRBV10-3 to TRBJ1-4; D gene ambiguous. Germline CDR1 and CDR2: ENHRY and SYGVKD. The CDR3 consists of 15 residues. V was trimmed by 0 bases and J by 7 bases, leaving 12 bases between them. As DNA, the CDR3 is TGTGCCATCAGTGAGTCGGCAGCTGGCGGTGAAAAACTGTTTTTT. Translation: CAISESAAGGEKLFF.

The rearrangement links TRBV3-1 (or the pseudogene TRBV3-2) to TRBJ1-5, with 10 bases lining up with TRBD1. The CDR3 has 17 residues. The ends lost 9 bases at V and 6 bases at J; junction bases unmatched: 17. Germline-derived CDR1 and CDR2 are LGHDT and YNNKEL (reference sequence). The CDR3 nucleotides read TGTGCCAGAGGGTTGGCATCGGACAGGGGGATAGCTCAGCCCCAGCATTTT. It is translated as CARGLASDRGIAQPQHF.

The V and J genes are TRBV6-5 and TRBJ1-6; weak D call: TRBD1 (5 bases). CDR1 is MNHEY, CDR2 SVGAGI, per germline. Trimming removed 0 bases at V and 11 bases at J, with 11 bases between. The CDR3 is 14 residues long. Written as DNA, the CDR3 is TGTGCCAGCAGTTACTCTGCTACAGGTACACCCCTCCACTTT. Amino acids: CASSYSATGTPLHF.

This clone was seen a few times. The chain uses TRBV9 and TRBJ1-1, with D unclear. Per germline, CDR1 SGDLS and CDR2 YYNGEE. Trimming pared 4 bases from V and 4 bases from J, leaving 5 bases between. The CDR3 length is 11 residues. The DNA for the CDR3 is TGTGCCAGCAGCCCCCGCACTGAAGCTTTCTTT. Protein sequence: CASSPRTEAFF.

The chain links TRBV9 to TRBJ2-1; TRBD2 aligns across 10 bases. This CDR3 contains 17 residues. Germline CDR1 SGDLS, CDR2 YYNGEE. The V gene end was trimmed by 2 bases and the J gene end by 4 bases; junction bases not matched to a gene: 9. CDR3: CASSVPDTSGVYNEQFF. For the CDR3, the DNA is TGTGCCAGCAGCGTCCCCGATACTAGCGGGGTTTACAATGAGCAGTTCTTC.

The chain links TRBV19 to TRBJ2-3; possible D gene TRBD1, 6 bases. CDR3 length: 16 amino acids. Deletions cut 4 bases from V and 0 bases from J, with 14 bases between. From germline, CDR1 is LNHDA and CDR2 SQIVND (reference sequence). Here the CDR3 reads CASSTRGGGSTDTQYF. CDR3 DNA: TGTGCCAGTAGTACCCGTGGTGGGGGCAGCACAGATACGCAGTATTTT.

Details on this clone: At one end the junction does not follow the germline gene, possibly because of a read error. V gene TRBV9 combines with J gene TRBJ2-3; a possible D gene is TRBD2 (5 bases). CDR3 length equals 14 residues. Germline CDR1 reads SGDLS; CDR2 reads YYNGEE. CDR3 sequence (DNA): TGTGCCAGCAGCGTAGAGTCTAGCAGAGATACGCAGTATTTT. It encodes CASSVESSRDTQYF. Based on the CDR3 plus reference TRBV9 and TRBJ2-3, the full variable domain is DSGVTQTPKHLITATGQRVTLRCSPRSGDLSVYWYQQSLDQGLQFLIQYYNGEERAKGNILERFSAQQFPDLHSELNLSSLELGDSALYFCASSVESSRDTQYFGPGTRLTVL.

The rearrangement links TRBV6-5 to TRBJ1-2; 7 positions match TRBD1. The CDR3 loop spans 14 amino acids. CDR1 and CDR2 from the germline V gene are MNHEY and SVGAGI. The trim removed 6 bases at V and 0 bases at J, leaving 4 bases unmatched. CDR3 coding DNA: TGTGCCAGCAGACGGACAGGTTCTAACTATGGCTACACCTTC. Translating it yields CASRRTGSNYGYTF.

This chain connects TRBV6-5 to TRBJ1-6, with 7 bases aligning to TRBD1. Trimming removed 1 base from V and 7 bases from J; junction bases left unmatched: 4. The CDR3 contains 15 residues. Germline values: CDR1 MNHEY, CDR2 SVGAGI. Written as DNA, the CDR3 is TGTGCCAGCAGTTACTTCGTACAGGGGAATTCACCCCTCCACTTT. Protein sequence: CASSYFVQGNSPLHF.

J is TRBJ2-7 and V is TRBV10-1, with TRBD2 matching over 8 bases. The germline V gene has CDR1 WNHNN and CDR2 SYGVQD (reference sequence). The V segment lost 0 bases and the J segment 0 bases; nucleotides outside the gene matches: 7. The CDR3 extends over 17 amino acids. CDR3 in amino acids: CASSESRRAGDSYEQYF. The CDR3 DNA is TGCGCCAGCAGTGAGTCTCGAAGAGCGGGGGACTCCTACGAGCAGTACTTC.

The chain uses TRBV9 and TRBJ2-1; 7 bases map to TRBD2. V trimming: 4 bases; J trimming: 12 bases; junction bases outside the gene matches: 19. CDR1 and CDR2 (germline): SGDLS, YYNGEE. The CDR3 sequence is 16 residues long. CDR3 loop: CASSPQAGLPGDGQFF. CDR3 DNA: TGTGCCAGCAGCCCACAAGCGGGGCTACCAGGTGATGGGCAGTTCTTC.

The rearrangement links TRBV7-2 to TRBJ1-3; D call uncertain. The CDR3 is 15 residues long. Deletions cut 5 bases from V and 1 base from J, with 12 bases between. Germline CDR1 and CDR2: SGHTA and FQGNSA. The CDR3 sequence is CASSPTARSGNTIYF. The DNA for the CDR3 is TGTGCCAGCAGCCCAACGGCCAGGTCTGGAAACACCATATATTTT.